What follows describes a single T cell receptor beta chain. This sample is drawn from a study of blood T cell repertoires in COVID-19. Turning to the study itself: Samples came from the United States, Italy and Spain, spanning acute and convalescent COVID-19. The analysed material was cDNA or gDNA that came from T cells, B-cell-depleted T cells, or PBMCs.

As processed by the authors: Counts of nucleated cells, estimated from reference gene primer amplification, were obtained. The assay was immunoSEQ multiplex PCR, and TCRdb's table has in-frame clones only and misses some. That table supplies the V and J calls and clone size; D and trimming were determined from the DNA. In the table there are some 45,000 clones, 76% of which are singletons. The receptor was derived from a man in his 70s with active or convalescent COVID-19. The specimen was peripheral blood.

The CDR3 loop reads CASSLFAETNQPQHF. CDR3 coding DNA: TGTGCCAGCAGCTTATTCGCGGAGACCAATCAGCCCCAGCATTTT. J is TRBJ1-5 and V is TRBV7-6; D not resolved. Germline V gene sequence: CDR1 SGHVS, CDR2 FNYEAQ. The CDR3 consists of 15 residues. V lost 2 bases and J lost 3, with 11 bases in between.